Sequencing of this TCR beta chain was carried out in a study of cytomegalovirus exposure and HLA in healthy donors. Donors came from a validation cohort of over 100 subjects, distinct from the first 666-subject cohort. Comment on this clone: The target antigen is unknown.

Study-wide points: While the bulk of TCR sequences proved rare, some public TCRs turned up in many donors. As was reported, the classifier diagnosed cytomegalovirus status with high specificity and sensitivity. In vitro, three CMV-associated chains proved specific for CMV antigens.

TCRdb's copy holds only in-frame clones and misses some; the assay was immunoSEQ multiplex PCR. The sample records under 140,000 clones, approximately 89% being singletons. The CDR3 sequence is 15 residues long. Germline CDR1 is SGHAT and CDR2 is FQNNGV. V lost 5 bases and J lost 4, with 14 bases in between. The chain is built from TRBV11-2 and TRBJ2-2; possibly TRBD1 for D (5 bases). Sequencing was performed on PBMCs. The clonotype originates from a woman aged 18-30 years in good health and CMV-seronegative. The CDR3 sequence is CASSIIDRVTGELFF. CDR3 sequence (DNA): TGTGCCAGCAGCATAATTGACAGAGTCACCGGGGAGCTGTTTTTT.